This T cell receptor beta chain was retrieved from a study of beta chain features in type 1 diabetes. Study details: The examined sorted cells totaled 85 million to 120 million across samples. Study-wide results and limits: All four CD4+ subsets from Type 1 diabetes patients carried moderately but significantly shorter TCRB CDR3s.

Expressed TCRB transcripts got sequenced, as all isolated RNA was reverse transcribed. Assay: immunoSEQ multiplex PCR; the TCRdb copy retains only in-frame clones and omits some. Altogether about 160,000 clones are present, approximately 10% being singletons, with the ten largest covering around 0.5%. A remark on this clone: Its antigen is not identified.

The clonotype was recovered from a man aged 30 to 45 with type 1 diabetes. Sample: central memory CD4+ T cells from blood.

The CDR3 protein is CASRPGLPYNEQFF. DNA of the CDR3: TGTGCCAGCAGACCGGGACTACCCTACAATGAGCAGTTCTTC. The chain joins TRBV6-5 to TRBJ2-1; 7 bases match TRBD2. CDR3 size: 14 residues. The V segment lost 6 bases and the J segment 2 bases; nucleotides outside the gene matches: 4. Germline V CDR1 and CDR2: MNHEY, SVGAGI.